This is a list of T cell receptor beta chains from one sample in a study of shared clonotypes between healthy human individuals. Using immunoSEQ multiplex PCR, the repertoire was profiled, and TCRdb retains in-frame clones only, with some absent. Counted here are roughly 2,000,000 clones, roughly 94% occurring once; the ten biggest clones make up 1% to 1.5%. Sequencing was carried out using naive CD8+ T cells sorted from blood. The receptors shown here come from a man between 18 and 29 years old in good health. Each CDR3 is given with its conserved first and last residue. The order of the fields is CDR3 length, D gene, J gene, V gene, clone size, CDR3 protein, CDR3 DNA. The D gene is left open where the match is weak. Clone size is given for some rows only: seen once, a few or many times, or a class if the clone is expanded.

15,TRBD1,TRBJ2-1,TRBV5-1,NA,CASSLGQGARHEQFF,TGCGCCAGCAGCTTGGGACAGGGGGCAAGGCATGAGCAGTTCTTC
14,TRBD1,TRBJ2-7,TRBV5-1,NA,CASSRQGPTSEQYF,TGCGCCAGCAGCCGACAGGGGCCAACGTCCGAGCAGTACTTC
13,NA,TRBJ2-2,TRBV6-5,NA,CAVGPINTGELFF,TGTGCCGTCGGCCCTATCAACACCGGGGAGCTGTTTTTT
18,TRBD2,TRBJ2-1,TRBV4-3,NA,CASSQGLAGGLSYNEQFF,TGCGCCAGCAGCCAAGGACTAGCGGGAGGATTATCCTACAATGAGCAGTTCTTC
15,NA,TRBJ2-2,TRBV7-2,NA,CASSSRTIFLGELFF,TGTGCCAGCAGCTCACGAACCATTTTTTTAGGGGAGCTGTTTTTT
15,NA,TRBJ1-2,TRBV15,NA,CATSRTDSNLYGYTF,TGTGCCACCAGCAGAACCGACAGCAACCTGTATGGCTACACCTTC
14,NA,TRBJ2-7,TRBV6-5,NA,CASSYFQGNYEQYF,TGTGCCAGCAGTTACTTCCAGGGGAACTACGAGCAGTACTTC
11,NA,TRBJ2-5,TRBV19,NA,CASSMGETQYF,TGTGCCAGTAGTATGGGAGAGACCCAGTACTTC
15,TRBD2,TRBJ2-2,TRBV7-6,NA,CASSLTAGGTGELFF,TGTGCCAGCAGCTTAACAGCGGGAGGCACCGGGGAGCTGTTTTTT
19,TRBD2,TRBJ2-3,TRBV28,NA,CASSHPPGLAGGPKDTQYF,TGTGCCAGCAGCCACCCTCCGGGACTAGCGGGGGGGCCGAAAGATACGCAGTATTTT
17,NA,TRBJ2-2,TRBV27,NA,CASSSLPSFRQPGELFF,TGTGCCAGCAGTTCCCTACCTTCCTTCCGACAGCCCGGGGAGCTGTTTTTT
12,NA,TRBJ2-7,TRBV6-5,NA,CASSYSGWEQYF,TGTGCCAGCAGTTACTCAGGGTGGGAGCAGTACTTC
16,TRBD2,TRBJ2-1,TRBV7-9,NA,CASSSPGLAGNNEQFF,TGTGCCAGCAGCTCCCCGGGACTAGCGGGGAACAATGAGCAGTTCTTC
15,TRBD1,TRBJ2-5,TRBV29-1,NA,CSVESITTGLETQYF,TGCAGCGTTGAGAGTATAACGACAGGGTTGGAGACCCAGTACTTC
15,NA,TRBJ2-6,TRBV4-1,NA,CASSPRGPGANVLTF,TGCGCCAGCAGCCCCCGAGGACCTGGGGCCAACGTCCTGACTTTC
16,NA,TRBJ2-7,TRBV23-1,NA,CASSQLYSHRSYEQYF,TGCGCCAGCAGTCAACTCTACTCGCACAGGTCCTACGAGCAGTACTTC
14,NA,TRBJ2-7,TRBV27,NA,CASSLMVGAYEQYF,TGTGCCAGCAGTTTAATGGTCGGGGCCTACGAGCAGTACTTC
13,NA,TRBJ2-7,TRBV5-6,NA,CASSLRDLGEQYF,TGTGCCAGCAGCTTGCGGGACTTGGGCGAGCAGTACTTC
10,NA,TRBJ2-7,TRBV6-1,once,CAIQGYEQYF,TGTGCCATACAGGGTTACGAGCAGTACTTC
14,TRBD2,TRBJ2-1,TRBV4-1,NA,CASSQVGGVDEQFF,TGCGCCAGCAGCCAGGTGGGGGGGGTGGATGAGCAGTTCTTC
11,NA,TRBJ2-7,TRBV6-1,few,CASTFNYEQYF,TGTGCCAGCACCTTTAATTACGAGCAGTACTTC
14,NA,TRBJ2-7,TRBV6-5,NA,CASSSQQSSYEQYF,TGTGCCAGCAGTTCCCAACAAAGCTCCTACGAGCAGTACTTC
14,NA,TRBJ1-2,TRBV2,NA,CASYTTGPSRGYTF,TGTGCCAGTTACACAACCGGTCCAAGTCGAGGCTACACCTTC
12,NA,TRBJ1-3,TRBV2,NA,CASSEGWDTIYF,TGTGCCAGCAGTGAAGGGTGGGACACCATATATTTT